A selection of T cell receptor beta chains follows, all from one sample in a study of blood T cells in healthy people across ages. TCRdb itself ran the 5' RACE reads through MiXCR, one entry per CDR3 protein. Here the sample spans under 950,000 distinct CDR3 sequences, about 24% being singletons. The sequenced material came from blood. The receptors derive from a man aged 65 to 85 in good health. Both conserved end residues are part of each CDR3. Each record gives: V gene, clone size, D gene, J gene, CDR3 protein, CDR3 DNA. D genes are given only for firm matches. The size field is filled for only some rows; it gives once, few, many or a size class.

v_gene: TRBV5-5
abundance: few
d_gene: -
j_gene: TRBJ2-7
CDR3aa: CASSSTGKTDYEQYF
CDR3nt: TGTGCCAGCAGCTCAACGGGGAAAACCGACTACGAGCAGTACTTC

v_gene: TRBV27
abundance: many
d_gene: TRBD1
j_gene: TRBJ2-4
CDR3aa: CASRSPTGGLAKNIQYF
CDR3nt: TGTGCCAGCAGGTCCCCGACAGGGGGGTTAGCCAAAAACATTCAGTACTTC

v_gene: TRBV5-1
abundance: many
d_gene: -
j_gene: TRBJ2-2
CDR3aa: CASSLQGPNTGELFF
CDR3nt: TGCGCCAGCAGCTTGCAGGGTCCGAACACCGGGGAGCTGTTTTTT

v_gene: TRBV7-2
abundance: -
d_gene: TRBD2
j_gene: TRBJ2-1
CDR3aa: CASSLIAGLAYNEQFF
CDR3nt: TGTGCCAGCAGCTTAATAGCGGGTCTCGCCTACAATGAGCAGTTCTTC

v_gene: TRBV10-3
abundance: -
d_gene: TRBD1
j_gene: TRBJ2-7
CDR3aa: CAISGQGTEQYF
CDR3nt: TGTGCCATCAGTGGACAGGGTACCGAGCAGTACTTC

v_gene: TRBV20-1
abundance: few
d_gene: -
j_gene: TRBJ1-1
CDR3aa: CSAKLPGTLEVGAFF
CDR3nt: TGCAGTGCGAAACTTCCCGGGACGCTTGAAGTGGGAGCTTTCTTT

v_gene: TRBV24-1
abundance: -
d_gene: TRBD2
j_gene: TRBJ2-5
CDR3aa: CATSERTSGRTQETQYF
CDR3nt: TGTGCCACCAGTGAACGGACTAGCGGGAGGACCCAAGAGACCCAGTACTTC

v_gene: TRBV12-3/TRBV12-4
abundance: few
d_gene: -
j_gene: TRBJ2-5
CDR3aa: CASSFGRRLGEQYF
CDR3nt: TGTGCCAGCAGTTTCGGCAGGCGGCTGGGGGAGCAGTACTTC

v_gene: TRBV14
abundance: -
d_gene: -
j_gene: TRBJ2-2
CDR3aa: CASSPFLWAGELFF
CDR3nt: TGTGCCAGCAGCCCATTTCTTTGGGCCGGGGAGCTGTTTTTT

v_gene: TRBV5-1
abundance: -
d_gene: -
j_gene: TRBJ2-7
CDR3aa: CASSFVSGDEQYF
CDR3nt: TGCGCCAGCAGCTTTGTTTCCGGCGACGAGCAGTACTTC

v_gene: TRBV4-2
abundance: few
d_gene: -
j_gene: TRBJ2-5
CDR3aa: CASSQVILGTQYF
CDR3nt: TGTGCCAGCAGCCAAGTAATTCTAGGGACCCAGTACTTC

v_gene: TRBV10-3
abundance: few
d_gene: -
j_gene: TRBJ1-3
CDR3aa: CAISAKGSGNTIYF
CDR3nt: TGTGCCATCAGTGCAAAGGGCTCTGGAAACACCATATATTTT

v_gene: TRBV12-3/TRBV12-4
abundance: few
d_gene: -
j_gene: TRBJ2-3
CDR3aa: CASSSSFTDTQYF
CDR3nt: TGTGCCAGCAGTTCTTCATTCACAGATACGCAGTATTTT

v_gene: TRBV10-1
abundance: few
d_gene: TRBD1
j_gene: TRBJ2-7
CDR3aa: CASSEPSGRDSLYEQYF
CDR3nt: TGCGCCAGCAGTGAGCCATCGGGTCGGGACAGCCTCTACGAGCAGTACTTC

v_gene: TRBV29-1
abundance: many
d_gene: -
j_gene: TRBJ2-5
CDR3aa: CSVERLTSETQYF
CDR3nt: TGCAGCGTGGAAAGATTAACTAGTGAGACCCAGTACTTC

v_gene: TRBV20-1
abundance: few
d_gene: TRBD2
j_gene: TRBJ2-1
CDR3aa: CSAYRGLAGVNEQFF
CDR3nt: TGCAGTGCTTACAGGGGACTAGCGGGAGTCAATGAGCAGTTCTTC

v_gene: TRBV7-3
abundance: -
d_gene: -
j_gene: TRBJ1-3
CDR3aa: CASSPTVGGSGNTIYF
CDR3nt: TGTGCCAGCAGCCCCACCGTAGGAGGCTCTGGAAACACCATATATTTT

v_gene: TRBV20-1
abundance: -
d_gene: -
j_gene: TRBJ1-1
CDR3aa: CSAMGSSNTEAFF
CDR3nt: TGCAGTGCAATGGGTTCTTCGAACACTGAAGCTTTCTTT

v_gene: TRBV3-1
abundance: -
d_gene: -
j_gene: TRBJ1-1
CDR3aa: CASSQNGGTEAFF
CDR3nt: TGTGCCAGCAGCCAAAACGGGGGGACTGAAGCTTTCTTT

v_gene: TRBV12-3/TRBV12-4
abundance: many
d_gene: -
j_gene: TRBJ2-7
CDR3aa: CASSSGTASYEQYF
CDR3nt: TGTGCCAGCAGCTCCGGGACTGCCTCCTACGAGCAGTACTTC

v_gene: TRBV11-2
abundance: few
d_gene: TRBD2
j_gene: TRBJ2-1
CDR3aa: CASSLDSSGGNNEQFF
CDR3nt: TGTGCCAGCAGCTTAGATAGTAGCGGGGGTAACAATGAGCAGTTCTTC

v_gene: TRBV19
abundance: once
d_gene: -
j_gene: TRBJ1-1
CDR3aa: CASRGTYGEAFF
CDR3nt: TGTGCCAGTAGGGGGACCTACGGTGAAGCTTTCTTT

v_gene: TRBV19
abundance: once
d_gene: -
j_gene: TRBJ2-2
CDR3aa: CASTGWGRNTGELFF
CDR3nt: TGTGCCAGTACGGGGTGGGGAAGAAACACCGGGGAGCTGTTTTTT

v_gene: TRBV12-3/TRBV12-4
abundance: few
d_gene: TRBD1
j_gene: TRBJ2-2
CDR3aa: CASSYPGTDTGELFF
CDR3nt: TGTGCCAGCAGTTACCCCGGGACAGACACCGGGGAGCTGTTTTTT

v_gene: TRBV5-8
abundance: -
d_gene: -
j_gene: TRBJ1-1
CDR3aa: CASSADFRQAGAEAFF
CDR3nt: TGTGCCAGCAGCGCCGACTTCCGACAGGCAGGCGCTGAAGCTTTCTTT

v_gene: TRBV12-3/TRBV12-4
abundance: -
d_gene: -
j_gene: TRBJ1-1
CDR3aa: CASSFSPGRTEAFF
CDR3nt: TGTGCCAGCAGTTTCTCCCCGGGGAGGACTGAAGCTTTCTTT

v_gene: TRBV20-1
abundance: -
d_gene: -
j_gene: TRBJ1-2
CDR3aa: CSARVNRDYGYTF
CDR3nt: TGCAGTGCTAGGGTCAACCGAGACTATGGCTACACCTTC

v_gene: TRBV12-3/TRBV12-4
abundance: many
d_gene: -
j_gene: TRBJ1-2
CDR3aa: CASTSRTGGYTF
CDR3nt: TGTGCCAGCACCTCACGGACGGGTGGCTACACCTTC

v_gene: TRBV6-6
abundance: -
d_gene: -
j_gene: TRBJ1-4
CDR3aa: CASSYFPTGEKLFF
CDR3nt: TGTGCCAGCAGTTACTTTCCGACAGGTGAAAAACTGTTTTTT

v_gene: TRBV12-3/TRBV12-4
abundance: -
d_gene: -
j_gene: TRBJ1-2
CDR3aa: CASRAGYYGYTF
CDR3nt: TGTGCCAGCAGGGCAGGGTACTATGGCTACACCTTC

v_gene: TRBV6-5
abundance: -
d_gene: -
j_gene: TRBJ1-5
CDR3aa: CASSPQGGGGQPQHF
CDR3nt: TGTGCCAGCAGTCCCCAGGGCGGTGGAGGTCAGCCCCAGCATTTT

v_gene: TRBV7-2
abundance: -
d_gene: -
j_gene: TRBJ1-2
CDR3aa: CASSARGGINYGYTF
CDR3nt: TGTGCCAGCAGCGCCCGCGGGGGGATTAACTATGGCTACACCTTC

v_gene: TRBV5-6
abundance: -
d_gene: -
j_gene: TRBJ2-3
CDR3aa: CASSPIRGLGTDTQYF
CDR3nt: TGTGCCAGCAGCCCGATTCGGGGCTTGGGCACAGATACGCAGTATTTT

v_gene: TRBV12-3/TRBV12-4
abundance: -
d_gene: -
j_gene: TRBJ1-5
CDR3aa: CASSFDGNQPQHF
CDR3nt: TGTGCCAGCAGTTTCGACGGAAATCAGCCCCAGCATTTT

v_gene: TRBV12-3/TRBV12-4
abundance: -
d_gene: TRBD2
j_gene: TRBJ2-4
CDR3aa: CASSVSGRGSRNIQYF
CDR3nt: TGTGCCAGCAGTGTGTCAGGGCGGGGGTCCCGAAACATTCAGTACTTC

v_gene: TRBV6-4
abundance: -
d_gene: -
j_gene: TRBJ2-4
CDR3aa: CASSDSDCWKYF
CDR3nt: TGTGCCAGCAGTGACTCGGACTGCTGGAAGTACTTC

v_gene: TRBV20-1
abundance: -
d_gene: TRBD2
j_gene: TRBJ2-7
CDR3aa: CSATSGLAGLRISYEQYF
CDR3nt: TGCAGTGCTACCTCGGGGCTAGCGGGGTTGCGAATCTCCTACGAGCAGTACTTC

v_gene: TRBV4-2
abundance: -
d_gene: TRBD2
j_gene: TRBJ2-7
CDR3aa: CASSHIAGADRGGEQYF
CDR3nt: TGTGCCAGCAGCCATATAGCGGGGGCAGATAGGGGAGGGGAGCAGTACTTC

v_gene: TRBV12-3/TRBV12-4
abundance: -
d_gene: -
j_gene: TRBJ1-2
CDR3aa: CASSRDQKYYGYTF
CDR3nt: TGTGCCAGCAGTAGGGACCAAAAGTACTATGGCTACACCTTC

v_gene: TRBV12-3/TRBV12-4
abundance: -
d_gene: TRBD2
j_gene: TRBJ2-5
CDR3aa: CASKNQRGRETQYF
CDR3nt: TGTGCCAGCAAAAACCAGCGGGGGCGAGAGACCCAGTACTTC

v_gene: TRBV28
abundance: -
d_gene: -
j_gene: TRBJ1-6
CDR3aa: CASSAPFGSYNSPLHF
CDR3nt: TGTGCCAGCAGTGCCCCTTTTGGCTCCTATAATTCACCCCTCCACTTT